The 7 T cell receptor beta chains given below trace back to one sample, sequenced in a study of CD8 T cells in ankylosing spondylitis. In TCRdb, the 5' RACE reads were re-called with MiXCR into one record per CDR3 protein. The table has about 130,000 distinct CDR3 sequences, 6% to 8.5% seen once. The material sequenced was blood, either unsorted or a sorted T cell fraction (not recorded which). Receptor source: a female donor with ankylosing spondylitis or in good health (not recorded which).

This clonotype came up many times. This sequence joins TRBV5-1 and TRBJ1-5, with TRBD1 matching 8 bases. The V and J ends lost 0 bases and 3 bases, in that order; junction bases with no gene match: 2. Looked up from germline, CDR1 is SGHRS and CDR2 is YFSETQ. The CDR3 is 15 residues long. This CDR3 reads CASSLGQGANQPQHF. In DNA form, the CDR3 reads TGCGCCAGCAGCTTGGGGCAGGGGGCCAATCAGCCCCAGCATTTT.

At least ten counts were recorded for this clonotype. The V and J genes are TRBV24-1 and TRBJ2-5; 8 nucleotides align to TRBD1. After removal of 2 bases from V and 5 bases from J, the junction contained 6 bases not matched to a gene. The CDR3 runs 15 residues. Germline V gives CDR1 KGHDR, CDR2 SFDVKD. The CDR3 coding sequence is TGTGCCACCAGTGATTCCGGACAGGGTGGGGAGACCCAGTACTTC. Its protein product is CATSDSGQGGETQYF.

This clonotype was counted ten times or more. The rearrangement uses TRBV15 and TRBJ2-7, with TRBD1 identical over 11 bases. In germline, CDR1 is LNHNV, CDR2 YYDKDF (reference sequence). The J segment lost 3 bases and the V segment lost 5 bases, leaving 9 bases of the junction unmatched. The length of the CDR3 is 16 residues. The CDR3 nucleotides read TGTGCCACCAGCCACCGGAGGGGGACAGGGGGCTACGAGCAGTACTTC. Translation: CATSHRRGTGGYEQYF.

The gene calls are TRBV5-5 and TRBJ2-1; D gene uncertain. The germline CDR1 and CDR2 sequences are SGHKS and YYEKEE (reference sequence). This CDR3 has 13 residues. Trimming removed 0 bases from V and 5 bases from J, with 6 bases in between. This CDR3 is CASSLVTDNEQFF. CDR3 DNA sequence: TGTGCCAGCAGCTTGGTCACGGACAATGAGCAGTTCTTC.

This clonotype came up many times. The DNA of the CDR3 is TGTGCCAGCAGCTTAAGTTTTCGTGGCAGGGGAGGGGATACGCAGTATTTT. This translates into CASSLSFRGRGGDTQYF. This chain links TRBV7-2 with TRBJ2-3; D perhaps matches TRBD2 (7 bases). Germline V gene sequence: CDR1 SGHTA, CDR2 FQGNSA. V lost 2 bases and J 6 bases, leaving 21 bases between the germline ends. The CDR3 runs to 17 residues.

This clonotype was counted ten times or more. This chain links TRBV7-9 with TRBJ1-1, with a weak D call TRBD1 (6 bases). Trimming shortened V by 4 bases and J by 4 bases, and 13 bases separated the two germline ends. This CDR3 contains 14 residues. CDR1 and CDR2 from the germline V gene are SEHNR and FQNEAQ (reference sequence). The DNA of the CDR3 is TGTGCCAGCAGCTCGTCATCCAGGGGCACTGAAGCTTTCTTT. Translating gives CASSSSSRGTEAFF.

Comments on this clonotype: One end of the junction fails to match germline, which may point to a read error. The chain couples TRBV7-7 to TRBJ2-5; 7 bases agree with TRBD1. CDR1 is SSHAT and CDR2 is FNYEAQ in the germline V gene (reference sequence). This CDR3 is 16 amino acids long. CDR3 DNA: TGTGCTAGCAGCTCCGCGACAGGGAGAATGTTGGAGACCCAGTACTTC. Its protein is CASSSATGRMLETQYF.